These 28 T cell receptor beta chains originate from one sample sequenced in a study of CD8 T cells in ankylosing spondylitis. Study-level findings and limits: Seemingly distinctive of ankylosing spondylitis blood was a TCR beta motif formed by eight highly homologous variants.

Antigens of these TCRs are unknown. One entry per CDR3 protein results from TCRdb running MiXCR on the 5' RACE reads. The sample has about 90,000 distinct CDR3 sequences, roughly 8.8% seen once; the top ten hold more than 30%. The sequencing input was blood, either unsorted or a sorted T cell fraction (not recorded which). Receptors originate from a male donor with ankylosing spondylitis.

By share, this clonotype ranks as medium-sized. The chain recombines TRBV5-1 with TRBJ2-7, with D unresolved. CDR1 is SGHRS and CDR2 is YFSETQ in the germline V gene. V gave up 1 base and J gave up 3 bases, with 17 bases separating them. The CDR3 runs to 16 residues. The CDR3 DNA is TGCGCCAGCAGCTTGTCAGGAGACCTCTCCTTCTACGAGCAGTACTTC. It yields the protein CASSLSGDLSFYEQYF.

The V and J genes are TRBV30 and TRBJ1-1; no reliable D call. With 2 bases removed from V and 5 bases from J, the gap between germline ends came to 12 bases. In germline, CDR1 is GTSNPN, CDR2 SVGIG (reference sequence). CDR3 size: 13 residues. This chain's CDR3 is CAWSFETGTEAFF. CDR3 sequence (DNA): TGTGCCTGGAGTTTCGAGACGGGAACTGAAGCTTTCTTT.

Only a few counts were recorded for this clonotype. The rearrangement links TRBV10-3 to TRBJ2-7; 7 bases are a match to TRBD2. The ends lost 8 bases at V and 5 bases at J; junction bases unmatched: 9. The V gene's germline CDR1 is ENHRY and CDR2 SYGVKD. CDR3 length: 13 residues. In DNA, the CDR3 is TGTGCCATCTCTCCCGCGGGAGTGGACGAGCAGTACGTC. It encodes CAISPAGVDEQYV.

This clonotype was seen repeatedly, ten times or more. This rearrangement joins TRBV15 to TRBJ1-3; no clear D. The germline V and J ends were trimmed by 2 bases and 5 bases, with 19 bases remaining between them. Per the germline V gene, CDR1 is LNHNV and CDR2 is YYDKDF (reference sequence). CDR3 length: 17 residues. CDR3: CATSRIPRETRRNTIYF. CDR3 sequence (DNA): TGTGCCACCAGCAGAATACCTCGGGAAACTAGAAGAAACACCATATATTTT.

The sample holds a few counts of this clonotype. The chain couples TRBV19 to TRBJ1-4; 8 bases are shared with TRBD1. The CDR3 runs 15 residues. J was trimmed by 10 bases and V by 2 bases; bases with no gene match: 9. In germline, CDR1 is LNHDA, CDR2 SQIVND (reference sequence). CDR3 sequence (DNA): TGTGCCAGTAGTATACCTCCCACCGACAGGGGAAAACTGTTTTTT. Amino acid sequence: CASSIPPTDRGKLFF.

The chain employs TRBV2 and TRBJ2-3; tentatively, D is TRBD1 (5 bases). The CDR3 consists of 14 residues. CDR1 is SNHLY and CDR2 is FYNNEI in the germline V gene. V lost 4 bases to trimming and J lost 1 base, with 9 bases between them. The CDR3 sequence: CASSGQKRTDTQYF. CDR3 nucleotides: TGTGCCAGCAGTGGACAGAAACGCACAGATACGCAGTATTTT.

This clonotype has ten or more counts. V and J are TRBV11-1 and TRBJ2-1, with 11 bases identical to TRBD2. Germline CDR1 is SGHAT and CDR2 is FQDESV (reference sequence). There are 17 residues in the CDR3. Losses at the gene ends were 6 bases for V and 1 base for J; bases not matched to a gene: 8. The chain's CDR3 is CASRLTSGMGSYNEQFF. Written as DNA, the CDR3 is TGTGCCAGCAGGCTGACTAGCGGGATGGGGTCCTACAATGAGCAGTTCTTC.

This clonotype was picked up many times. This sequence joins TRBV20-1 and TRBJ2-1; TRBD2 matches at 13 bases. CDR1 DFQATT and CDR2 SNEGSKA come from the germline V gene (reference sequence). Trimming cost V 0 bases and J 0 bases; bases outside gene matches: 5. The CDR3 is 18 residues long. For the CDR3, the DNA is TGCAGTGCTAGAGAACTAGCGGGGGGGAAGAGCTCCTACAATGAGCAGTTCTTC. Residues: CSARELAGGKSSYNEQFF.

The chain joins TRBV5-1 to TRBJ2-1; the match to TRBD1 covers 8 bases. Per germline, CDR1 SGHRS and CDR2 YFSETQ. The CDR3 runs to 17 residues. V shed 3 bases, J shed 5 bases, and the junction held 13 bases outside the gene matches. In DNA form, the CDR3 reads TGCGCCAGCAGCTCGGGATGGCCCCGGGACAGGCACAATGAGCAGTTCTTC. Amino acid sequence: CASSSGWPRDRHNEQFF.

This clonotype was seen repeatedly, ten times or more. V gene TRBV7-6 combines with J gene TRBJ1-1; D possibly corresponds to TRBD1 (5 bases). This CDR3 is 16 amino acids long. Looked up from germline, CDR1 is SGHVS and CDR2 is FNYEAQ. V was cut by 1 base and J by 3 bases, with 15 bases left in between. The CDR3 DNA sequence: TGTGCCAGCAGCTTAGAACCCGCAGGGCTGGACACTGAAGCTTTCTTT. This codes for CASSLEPAGLDTEAFF. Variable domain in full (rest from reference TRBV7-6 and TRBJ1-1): GAGVSQSPRYKVTKRGQDVALRCDPISGHVSLYWYRQALGQGPEFLTYFNYEAQQDKSGLPNDRFSAERPEGSISTLTIQRTEQRDSAMYRCASSLEPAGLDTEAFFGQGTRLTVV.

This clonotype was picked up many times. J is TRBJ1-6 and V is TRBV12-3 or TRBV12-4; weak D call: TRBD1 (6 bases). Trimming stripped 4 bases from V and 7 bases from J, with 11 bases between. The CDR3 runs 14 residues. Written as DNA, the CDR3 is TGTGCCAGCAGTTGGGCAGGGGAGAATTCACCCCTCCACTTT. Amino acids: CASSWAGENSPLHF.

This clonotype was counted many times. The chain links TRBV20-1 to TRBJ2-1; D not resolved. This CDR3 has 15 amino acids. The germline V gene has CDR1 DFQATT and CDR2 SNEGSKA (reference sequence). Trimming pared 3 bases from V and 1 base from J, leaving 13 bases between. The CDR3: CSARQPKYSYNEQFF. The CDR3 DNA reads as TGCAGTGCTAGGCAGCCTAAATATTCCTACAATGAGCAGTTCTTC.

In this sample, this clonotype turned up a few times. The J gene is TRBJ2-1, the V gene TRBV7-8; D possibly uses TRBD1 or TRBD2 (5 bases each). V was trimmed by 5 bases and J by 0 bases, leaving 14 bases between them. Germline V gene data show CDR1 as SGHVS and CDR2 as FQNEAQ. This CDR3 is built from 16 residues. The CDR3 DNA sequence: TGTGCCAGCAGCGAACCCGGGACGATCTCCTACAATGAGCAGTTCTTC. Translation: CASSEPGTISYNEQFF.

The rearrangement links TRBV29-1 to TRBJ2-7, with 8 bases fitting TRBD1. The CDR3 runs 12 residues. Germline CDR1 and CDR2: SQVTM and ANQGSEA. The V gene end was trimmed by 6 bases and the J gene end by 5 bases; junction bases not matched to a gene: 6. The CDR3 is CSVDRGPDEQYF. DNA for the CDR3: TGCAGCGTAGACAGGGGTCCCGACGAGCAGTACTTC.

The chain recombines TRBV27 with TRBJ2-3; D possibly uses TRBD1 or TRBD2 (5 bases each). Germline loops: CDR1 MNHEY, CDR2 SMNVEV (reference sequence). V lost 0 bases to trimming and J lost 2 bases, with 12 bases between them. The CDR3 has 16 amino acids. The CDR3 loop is CASSLSRGEATDTQYF. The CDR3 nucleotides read TGTGCCAGCAGTTTATCGAGGGGAGAGGCCACAGATACGCAGTATTTT.

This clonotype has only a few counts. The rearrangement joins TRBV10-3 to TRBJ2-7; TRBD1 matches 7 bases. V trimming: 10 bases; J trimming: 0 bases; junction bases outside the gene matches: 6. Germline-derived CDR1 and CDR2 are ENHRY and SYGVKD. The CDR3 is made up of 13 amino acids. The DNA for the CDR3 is TGTGCCACCGGACAGGTCGACTCCTACGAGCAGTACGTC. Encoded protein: CATGQVDSYEQYV.

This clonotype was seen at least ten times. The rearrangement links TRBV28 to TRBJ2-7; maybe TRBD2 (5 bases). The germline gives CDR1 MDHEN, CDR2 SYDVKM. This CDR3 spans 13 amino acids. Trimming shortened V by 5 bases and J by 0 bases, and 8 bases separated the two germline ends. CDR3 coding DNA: TGTGCCAGCAGTCCGGGGAGCTCCTACGAGCAGTACGTC. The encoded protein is CASSPGSSYEQYV.

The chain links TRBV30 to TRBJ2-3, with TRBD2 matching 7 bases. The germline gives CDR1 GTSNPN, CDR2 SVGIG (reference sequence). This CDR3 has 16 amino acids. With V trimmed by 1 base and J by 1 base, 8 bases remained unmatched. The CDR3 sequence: CAWSDLADLGTDTQYF. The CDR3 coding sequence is TGTGCCTGGAGTGATCTAGCGGACCTAGGCACAGATACGCAGTATTTT.

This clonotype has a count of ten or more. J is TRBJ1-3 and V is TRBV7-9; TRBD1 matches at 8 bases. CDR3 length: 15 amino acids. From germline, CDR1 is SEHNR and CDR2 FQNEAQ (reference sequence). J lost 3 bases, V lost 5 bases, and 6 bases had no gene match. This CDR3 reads CASSLQGEIGNTIYF. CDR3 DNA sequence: TGTGCCAGCAGCCTACAGGGGGAGATTGGAAACACCATATATTTT.

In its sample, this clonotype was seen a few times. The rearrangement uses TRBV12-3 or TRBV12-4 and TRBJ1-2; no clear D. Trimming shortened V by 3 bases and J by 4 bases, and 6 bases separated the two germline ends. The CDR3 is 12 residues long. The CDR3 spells CASSLGSYGYTF. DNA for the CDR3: TGTGCCAGCAGTTTGGGGTCCTATGGCTACACCTTC.

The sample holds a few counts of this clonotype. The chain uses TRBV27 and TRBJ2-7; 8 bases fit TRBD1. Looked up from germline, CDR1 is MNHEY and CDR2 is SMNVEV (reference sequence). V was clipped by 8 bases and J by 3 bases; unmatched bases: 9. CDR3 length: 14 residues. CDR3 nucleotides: TGTGCCAGCGGGCCGCCGGACAGGGACTACGAGCAGTACTTC. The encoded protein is CASGPPDRDYEQYF.

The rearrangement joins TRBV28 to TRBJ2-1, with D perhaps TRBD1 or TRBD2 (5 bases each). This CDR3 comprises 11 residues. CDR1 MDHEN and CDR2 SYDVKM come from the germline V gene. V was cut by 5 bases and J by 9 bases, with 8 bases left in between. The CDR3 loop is CASSPGAEQFF. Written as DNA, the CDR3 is TGTGCCAGCAGTCCCGGGGCTGAGCAGTTCTTC.

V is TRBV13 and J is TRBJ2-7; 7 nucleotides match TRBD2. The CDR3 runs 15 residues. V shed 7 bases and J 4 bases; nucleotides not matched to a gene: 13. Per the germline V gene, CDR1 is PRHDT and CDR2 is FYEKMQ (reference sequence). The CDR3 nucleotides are TGTGCCAGCACGGGGAAGCGGGACCCTAAATACGAGCAGTACGTC. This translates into CASTGKRDPKYEQYV.

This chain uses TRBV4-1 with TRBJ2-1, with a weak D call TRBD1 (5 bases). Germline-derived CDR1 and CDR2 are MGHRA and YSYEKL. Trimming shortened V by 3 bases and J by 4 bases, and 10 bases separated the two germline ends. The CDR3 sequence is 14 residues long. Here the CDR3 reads CASSQQQEYNEQFF. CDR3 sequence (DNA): TGCGCCAGCAGCCAGCAACAGGAGTACAATGAGCAGTTCTTC.

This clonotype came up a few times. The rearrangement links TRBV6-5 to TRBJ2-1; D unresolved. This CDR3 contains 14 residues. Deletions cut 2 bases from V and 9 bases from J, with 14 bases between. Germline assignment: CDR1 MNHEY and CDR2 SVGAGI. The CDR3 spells CASSYLPRISEQFF. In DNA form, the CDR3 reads TGTGCCAGCAGTTACCTCCCGCGGATCTCTGAGCAGTTCTTC.

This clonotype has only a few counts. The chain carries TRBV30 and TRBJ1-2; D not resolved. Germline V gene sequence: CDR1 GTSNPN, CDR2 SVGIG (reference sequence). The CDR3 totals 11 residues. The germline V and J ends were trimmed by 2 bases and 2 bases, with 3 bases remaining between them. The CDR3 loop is CAWSLNYGYTF. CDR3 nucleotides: TGTGCCTGGAGTTTGAACTATGGCTACACCTTC.

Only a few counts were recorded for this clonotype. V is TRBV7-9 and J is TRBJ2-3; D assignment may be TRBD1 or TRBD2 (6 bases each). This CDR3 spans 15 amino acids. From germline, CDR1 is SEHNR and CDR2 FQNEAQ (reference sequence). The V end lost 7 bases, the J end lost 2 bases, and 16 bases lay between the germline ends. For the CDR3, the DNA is TGTGCCAGCATCCGGGGGCGCGGGACCACAGATACGCAGTATTTT. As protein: CASIRGRGTTDTQYF.

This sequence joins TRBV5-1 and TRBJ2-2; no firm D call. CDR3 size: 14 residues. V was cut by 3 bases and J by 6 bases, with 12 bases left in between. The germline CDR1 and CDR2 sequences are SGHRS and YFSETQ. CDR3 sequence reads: CASSWVGLPGELFF. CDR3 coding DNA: TGCGCCAGCAGCTGGGTAGGCCTGCCCGGGGAGCTGTTTTTT.